This passage covers 21 T cell receptor beta chains from one sample sequenced in a study of blood T cell repertoires in COVID-19. Some clones are missing from TCRdb's copy, which holds only in-frame ones; the method was immunoSEQ multiplex PCR. The repertoire has 150,000 to 200,000 clones, approximately 89% of them found once; the top ten carry roughly 8.2%. The sequencing sample was made of peripheral blood. These receptors originate from a woman in her fifties or sixties with acute or convalescent COVID-19.

This sequence joins TRBV5-5 and TRBJ2-2, with 9 bases lining up with TRBD2. CDR1 is SGHKS, CDR2 YYEKEE, per germline (reference sequence). With V trimmed by 2 bases and J by 4 bases, 6 bases remained unmatched. The CDR3 is made up of 16 amino acids. The CDR3 sequence is CASSFYGGRATGELFF. The CDR3 nucleotides read TGTGCCAGCAGCTTCTATGGCGGGAGGGCCACCGGGGAGCTGTTTTTT. Full variable domain (outside the CDR3, taken from reference TRBV5-5 and TRBJ2-2): DAGVTQSPTHLIKTRGQQVTLRCSPISGHKSVSWYQQVLGQGPQFIFQYYEKEERGRGNFPDRFSARQFPNYSSELNVNALLLGDSALYLCASSFYGGRATGELFFGEGSRLTVL.

The CDR3 loop is CASSLEGGHDYGYTF. For the CDR3, the DNA is TGTGCCAGCAGCTTGGAAGGGGGACATGACTATGGCTACACCTTC. The rearrangement joins TRBV5-5 to TRBJ1-2; D possibly corresponds to TRBD1 (6 bases). CDR1 and CDR2 from the germline V gene are SGHKS and YYEKEE (reference sequence). V lost 0 bases and J lost 3, with 12 bases in between. The CDR3 consists of 15 residues. Combining the CDR3 with reference TRBV5-5 and TRBJ1-2 gives the whole variable domain DAGVTQSPTHLIKTRGQQVTLRCSPISGHKSVSWYQQVLGQGPQFIFQYYEKEERGRGNFPDRFSARQFPNYSSELNVNALLLGDSALYLCASSLEGGHDYGYTFGSGTRLTVV.

This chain connects TRBV7-8 to TRBJ2-2, with D possibly TRBD2 on 7 matching bases. The V end was cut by 6 bases, the J end by 7 bases, with 15 bases between. CDR3 length: 14 residues. Germline-derived CDR1 and CDR2 are SGHVS and FQNEAQ. CDR3 loop: CASSPGGAYGELFF. For the CDR3, the DNA is TGTGCCAGCAGTCCGGGGGGCGCTTACGGGGAGCTGTTTTTT.

This clone was seen only once. The chain couples TRBV3-1 (or the pseudogene TRBV3-2) to TRBJ1-2, with no clear D. Germline V gene data show CDR1 as LGHDT and CDR2 as YNNKEL (reference sequence). CDR3 size: 13 residues. Trimming cost V 6 bases and J 4 bases, with 12 bases left between them. CDR3 sequence reads: CASSGGSFYGYTF. The CDR3 nucleotides are TGTGCCAGCAGTGGCGGTTCCTTCTATGGCTACACCTTC.

This clone was counted once. The chain is built from TRBV19 and TRBJ2-5; D possibly corresponds to TRBD1 (6 bases). The germline V and J ends were trimmed by 4 bases and 3 bases, with 12 bases remaining between them. The CDR3 loop spans 14 amino acids. The germline V gene encodes CDR1 LNHDA and CDR2 SQIVND (reference sequence). The CDR3 bases are TGTGCCAGTAGTAGCCATAGGGGGAAAGAGACCCAGTACTTC. Its protein is CASSSHRGKETQYF.

This clone came up once. This chain joins TRBV3-1 (or the pseudogene TRBV3-2) and TRBJ1-2; possible D gene TRBD1, 5 bases. Trimming stripped 0 bases from V and 8 bases from J, with 22 bases between. The CDR3 is made up of 17 amino acids. Germline V lookup: CDR1 LGHDT, CDR2 YNNKEL (reference sequence). As DNA, the CDR3 is TGTGCCAGCAGCCAAGATTCTGGGGGGAAGGCCTTCAGGGGCTACACCTTC. The encoded protein is CASSQDSGGKAFRGYTF.

The rearrangement joins TRBV3-1 (or the pseudogene TRBV3-2) to TRBJ1-1; TRBD1 aligns across 7 bases. The V gene end was trimmed by 4 bases and the J gene end by 0 bases; junction bases not matched to a gene: 5. The CDR3 runs 15 residues. Germline V gives CDR1 LGHDT, CDR2 YNNKEL (reference sequence). CDR3 nucleotides: TGTGCCAGCAGCCGCCGGACAGGTATGAACACTGAAGCTTTCTTT. This sequence encodes CASSRRTGMNTEAFF.

The V call is TRBV3-1 (or the pseudogene TRBV3-2), the J call TRBJ1-3; TRBD1 is a possible D gene (6 bases). This CDR3 region has 15 residues. V dropped 1 base and J dropped 6 bases, with 13 bases sitting between them. Per the germline V gene, CDR1 is LGHDT and CDR2 is YNNKEL (reference sequence). CDR3 nucleotides: TGTGCCAGCAGCCAAGCAACAGGGTTGAAAAACACCATATATTTT. It is translated as CASSQATGLKNTIYF.

The rearrangement links TRBV7-8 to TRBJ2-3, with D unclear. V was shortened by 3 bases and J by 1 base, with 11 bases between the two germline ends. CDR3 size: 15 residues. Germline values: CDR1 SGHVS, CDR2 FQNEAQ. The DNA for the CDR3 is TGTGCCAGCAGCTTTAGCAGTCGACGCACAGATACGCAGTATTTT. Its translation is CASSFSSRRTDTQYF.

V gene TRBV9 combines with J gene TRBJ1-2; 9 nucleotides align to TRBD1. The CDR3 consists of 18 residues. With 0 bases clipped from V and 6 bases from J, the junction kept 15 bases outside the gene matches. CDR1 is SGDLS and CDR2 is YYNGEE in the germline V gene. DNA of the CDR3: TGTGCCAGCAGCGTAGTACAGGGGGCGGACTATTCTCCCGATGGCTACACCTTC. It translates to CASSVVQGADYSPDGYTF.

The V gene is TRBV6-5, the J gene TRBJ2-3; 7 bases are shared with TRBD2. J gave up 6 bases and V 7 bases, and 7 bases lay outside the gene matches. Germline loops: CDR1 MNHEY, CDR2 SVGAGI. The CDR3 extends over 13 amino acids. In DNA, the CDR3 is TGTGCCAGCATTAGCGGGTACGGGGATACGCAGTATTTT. The encoded protein is CASISGYGDTQYF.

The chain is built from TRBV4-1 and TRBJ2-3; D not resolved. The ends were cut back, 1 base at V and 2 bases at J, with 7 bases in the middle. The length of the CDR3 is 14 residues. Germline lookup yields CDR1 MGHRA and CDR2 YSYEKL. Written as DNA, the CDR3 is TGCGCCAGCAGCCAAGGAGGCCTCACAGATACGCAGTATTTT. Amino acids: CASSQGGLTDTQYF.

The chain couples TRBV18 to TRBJ2-5; 8 positions match TRBD1. The CDR3 extends over 19 amino acids. V lost 4 bases and J lost 2; bases outside the gene matches: 18. From germline, CDR1 is KGHSH and CDR2 LQKENI. The CDR3 here is CASSRLTSGQGEGQETQYF. CDR3 nucleotide sequence: TGTGCCAGCTCACGCCTTACTTCCGGACAGGGAGAGGGACAAGAGACCCAGTACTTC.

This clone was observed a handful of times. V is TRBV25-1 and J is TRBJ1-1; D might be TRBD1 (6 bases). This CDR3 is built from 13 residues. V was trimmed by 8 bases and J by 12 bases, leaving 22 bases between them. Germline V CDR1 and CDR2: MGHDK, SYGVNS. The CDR3 protein is CASSLTGSFDPFF. DNA for the CDR3: TGTGCCAGCTCTCTTACAGGGTCCTTCGATCCTTTCTTT.

The gene calls are TRBV2 and TRBJ2-1; TRBD2 agrees at 9 bases. CDR1 and CDR2 (germline): SNHLY, FYNNEI. V was pared by 4 bases and J by 1 base, with 11 bases of the junction left unmatched. CDR3 length equals 18 residues. The CDR3 is CASSGGTSILGSYNEQFF. CDR3 sequence (DNA): TGTGCCAGCAGTGGGGGGACTAGCATTTTGGGGTCCTACAATGAGCAGTTCTTC.

The chain recombines TRBV25-1 with TRBJ1-4; TRBD1 matches 11 bases. J gave up 13 bases and V 2 bases, and 12 bases lay outside the gene matches. The CDR3 extends over 16 amino acids. Per the germline V gene, CDR1 is MGHDK and CDR2 is SYGVNS. The CDR3 region is CASSEPGQGALGRLFF. The CDR3 DNA reads TGTGCCAGCAGTGAACCCGGACAGGGGGCTTTGGGGCGACTGTTTTTT.

V is TRBV7-9 and J is TRBJ1-2, with D possibly being TRBD1 (6 bases). Germline values: CDR1 SEHNR, CDR2 FQNEAQ (reference sequence). The CDR3 loop spans 14 amino acids. Trimming removed 5 bases from V and 4 bases from J, with 14 bases in between. The CDR3 nucleotides are TGTGCCAGCAGCCCCATAACAGGGAGCTATGGCTACACCTTC. It encodes CASSPITGSYGYTF.

The V call is TRBV19, the J call TRBJ1-5; 11 bases match TRBD1. This CDR3 has 17 amino acids. J lost 4 bases, V lost 6 bases, and 11 bases had no gene match. Germline CDR1 LNHDA, CDR2 SQIVND (reference sequence). The CDR3 coding sequence is TGTGCCAGTAGATCGTCGGACAGGGGGCTCGGGAATCAGCCCCAGCATTTT. Protein sequence: CASRSSDRGLGNQPQHF.

The chain joins TRBV5-1 to TRBJ1-2, with D unclear. This CDR3 has 16 amino acids. Germline V lookup: CDR1 SGHRS, CDR2 YFSETQ. Trimming shortened V by 3 bases and J by 5 bases, and 20 bases separated the two germline ends. CDR3 coding DNA: TGCGCCAGCAGCTCACGTGCCGGAGGGTCCCTATATGGCTACACCTTC. Translated, it gives CASSSRAGGSLYGYTF. The full variable domain, with the rest looked up from reference TRBV5-1 and TRBJ1-2, is KAGVTQTPRYLIKTRGQQVTLSCSPISGHRSVSWYQQTPGQGLQFLFEYFSETQRNKGNFPGRFSGRQFSNSRSEMNVSTLELGDSALYLCASSSRAGGSLYGYTFGSGTRLTVV.

The genes are TRBV5-1 and TRBJ2-1, with 11 bases fitting TRBD1. Trimming took 3 bases from V and 6 from J; bases not matched to a gene: 5. CDR1 and CDR2 from the germline V gene are SGHRS and YFSETQ. CDR3 length: 15 amino acids. CDR3 bases: TGCGCCAGCAGCTGGACAGGGGGCCGGACCAATGAGCAGTTCTTC. It codes for CASSWTGGRTNEQFF.

The chain links TRBV12-3 or TRBV12-4 to TRBJ1-1, with 7 positions matching TRBD1. Unmatched junction bases numbered 1, after V lost 1 base and J lost 5 bases. The CDR3 has 13 amino acids. This CDR3 is CASSLVRGTEAFF. DNA of the CDR3: TGTGCCAGCAGTTTAGTCAGGGGGACTGAAGCTTTCTTT.